The 16 T cell receptor beta chains below were found in one sample sequenced in a study of blood T cell repertoires in COVID-19. Using immunoSEQ multiplex PCR, the repertoire was profiled, and TCRdb retains in-frame clones only, with some absent. The table records a few hundred thousand clones, about nine tenths of them present only once. The sequenced sample was peripheral blood. The receptor set was obtained from a woman in her thirties who had recovered from COVID-19.

V gene TRBV5-4 combines with J gene TRBJ1-2, with 7 bases matching TRBD1. The junction had 13 bases not matched to a gene; V was cut back by 0 bases and J by 5 bases. CDR3 length: 17 amino acids. Germline assignment: CDR1 SGHNT and CDR2 YYREEE (reference sequence). DNA for the CDR3: TGTGCCAGCAGCTTGGGTTGGAGAGAGGGGGCGGAATATGGCTACACCTTC. It encodes CASSLGWREGAEYGYTF.

This rearrangement joins TRBV6-5 to TRBJ1-1; D unresolved. The CDR3 runs 11 residues. V was shortened by 5 bases and J by 5 bases, with 6 bases between the two germline ends. Germline V gives CDR1 MNHEY, CDR2 SVGAGI. The CDR3 protein is CASSPSTEAFF. DNA of the CDR3: TGTGCCAGCAGTCCGTCGACTGAAGCTTTCTTT.

This chain links TRBV19 with TRBJ2-1, with D maybe TRBD1 (5 bases). Germline CDR1 is LNHDA and CDR2 is SQIVND (reference sequence). The CDR3 is made up of 12 amino acids. The ends were cut back, 5 bases at V and 3 bases at J, with 5 bases in the middle. The DNA for the CDR3 is TGTGCCAGTAGTCAGGGCTACAATGAGCAGTTCTTC. Amino acid sequence: CASSQGYNEQFF.

The chain uses TRBV5-6 and TRBJ1-2; 7 nucleotides line up with TRBD1. The CDR3 loop spans 13 amino acids. Looked up from germline, CDR1 is SGHDT and CDR2 is YYEEEE. After removal of 4 bases from V and 4 bases from J, the junction contained 4 bases not matched to a gene. The CDR3 protein is CASSQGQLYGYTF. In DNA form, the CDR3 reads TGTGCCAGCAGCCAGGGACAGCTCTATGGCTACACCTTC.

V usage is TRBV2 and J usage is TRBJ2-5, with TRBD2 matching over 12 bases. This CDR3 comprises 19 residues. Germline CDR1 reads SNHLY; CDR2 reads FYNNEI. Losses at the gene ends were 2 bases for V and 4 bases for J; bases not matched to a gene: 14. CDR3 in amino acids: CASSEWPPSLAGGSETQYF. DNA of the CDR3: TGTGCCAGCAGTGAATGGCCCCCTTCACTAGCGGGGGGCTCAGAGACCCAGTACTTC.

J is TRBJ2-7 and V is TRBV4-1; maybe TRBD2 (6 bases). This CDR3 is built from 13 residues. Germline values: CDR1 MGHRA, CDR2 YSYEKL. The V gene lost 1 base and the J gene lost 3 bases, with 7 bases spanning the gap. The CDR3: CASSQGDFYEQYF. The CDR3 DNA sequence: TGCGCCAGCAGCCAAGGGGACTTCTACGAGCAGTACTTC.

V is TRBV5-4 and J is TRBJ2-6; 10 bases are shared with TRBD2. The germline gives CDR1 SGHNT, CDR2 YYREEE (reference sequence). The J segment lost 0 bases and the V segment lost 5 bases, leaving 8 bases of the junction unmatched. The CDR3 totals 18 residues. The CDR3 region is CASSLTLAGDSGANVLTF. In nucleotides, the CDR3 is TGTGCCAGCAGTTTGACTCTAGCGGGGGACTCTGGGGCCAACGTCCTGACTTTC.

The rearrangement uses TRBV2 and TRBJ1-3; tentative D call: TRBD1 (6 bases). Germline CDR1 reads SNHLY; CDR2 reads FYNNEI. V gave up 10 bases and J gave up 0 bases, with 10 bases separating them. The CDR3 length is 13 residues. The CDR3 DNA reads as TGTGCCATCCAACAGGGCTCTGGAAACACCATATATTTT. Amino acid sequence: CAIQQGSGNTIYF.

The V call is TRBV2, the J call TRBJ1-2; 12 nucleotides match TRBD1. The CDR3 consists of 15 residues. V shed 6 bases, J shed 8 bases, and the junction held 10 bases outside the gene matches. Germline CDR1 reads SNHLY; CDR2 reads FYNNEI. The CDR3 region has the DNA TGTGCCAGCAGCGGTCCGGGACAGGGGGCAGGCGGCTACACCTTC. Translated, it gives CASSGPGQGAGGYTF.

This chain joins TRBV5-8 and TRBJ2-2; 10 nucleotides agree with TRBD2. The CDR3 has 19 residues. Per germline, CDR1 SGHTS and CDR2 YDEGEE. V was clipped by 0 bases and J by 0 bases; unmatched bases: 8. CDR3 protein: CASSLDLAGGISNTGELFF. Written as DNA, the CDR3 is TGTGCCAGCAGCTTGGATTTAGCGGGGGGCATATCGAACACCGGGGAGCTGTTTTTT.

The chain joins TRBV20-1 to TRBJ2-7; unclear D gene. This CDR3 region has 11 residues. Trimming stripped 4 bases from V and 2 bases from J, with 6 bases between. Germline assignment: CDR1 DFQATT and CDR2 SNEGSKA (reference sequence). In DNA form, the CDR3 reads TGCAGTGCTAAGCTCCCCTACGAGCAGTACTTC. It codes for CSAKLPYEQYF.

The CDR3, as DNA: TGCGCCAGCAGCTTGGCGGCAGGGCCCTCTGGGGCCAACGTCCTGACTTTC. It yields the protein CASSLAAGPSGANVLTF. This chain joins TRBV5-1 and TRBJ2-6, with a weak D call TRBD1 (5 bases). The CDR3 is made up of 17 amino acids. V was shortened by 0 bases and J by 0 bases, with 10 bases between the two germline ends. CDR1 is SGHRS, CDR2 YFSETQ, per germline.

This clone appeared a few times. The chain joins TRBV3-1 (or the pseudogene TRBV3-2) to TRBJ1-2, with D uncertain. The germline V gene has CDR1 LGHDT and CDR2 YNNKEL (reference sequence). The CDR3 covers 12 residues. V lost 1 base, J lost 4 bases, and 4 bases lay in between. The CDR3 sequence: CASSQVGYGYTF. The DNA of the CDR3 is TGTGCCAGCAGCCAAGTCGGCTATGGCTACACCTTC.

The chain combines TRBV6-6 with TRBJ1-5; 8 positions agree with TRBD1. This CDR3 is built from 14 residues. The V gene end was trimmed by 7 bases and the J gene end by 6 bases; junction bases not matched to a gene: 8. Germline V gene lookup returns CDR1 MNHNY and CDR2 SVGAGI (reference sequence). CDR3 amino acids: CASTTGQGGQPQHF. The CDR3 nucleotides read TGTGCCAGCACCACAGGACAGGGTGGTCAGCCCCAGCATTTT.

The chain links TRBV4-3 to TRBJ2-7; maybe TRBD2 (6 bases). Germline lookup yields CDR1 LGHNA and CDR2 YSLEER. Trimming stripped 1 base from V and 3 bases from J, with 16 bases between. This CDR3 has 16 amino acids. In DNA, the CDR3 is TGCGCCAGCAGCCAAGGTGTCGGAGGGGAAAGCTACGAGCAGTACTTC. Protein product: CASSQGVGGESYEQYF.

The chain is built from TRBV12-3 or TRBV12-4 and TRBJ1-3; 7 nucleotides align to TRBD1. The V segment lost 5 bases and the J segment 2 bases; nucleotides outside the gene matches: 0. The CDR3 contains 13 residues. CDR3 amino acids: CASSTGAGNTIYF. CDR3 bases: TGTGCCAGCAGTACAGGGGCTGGAAACACCATATATTTT.